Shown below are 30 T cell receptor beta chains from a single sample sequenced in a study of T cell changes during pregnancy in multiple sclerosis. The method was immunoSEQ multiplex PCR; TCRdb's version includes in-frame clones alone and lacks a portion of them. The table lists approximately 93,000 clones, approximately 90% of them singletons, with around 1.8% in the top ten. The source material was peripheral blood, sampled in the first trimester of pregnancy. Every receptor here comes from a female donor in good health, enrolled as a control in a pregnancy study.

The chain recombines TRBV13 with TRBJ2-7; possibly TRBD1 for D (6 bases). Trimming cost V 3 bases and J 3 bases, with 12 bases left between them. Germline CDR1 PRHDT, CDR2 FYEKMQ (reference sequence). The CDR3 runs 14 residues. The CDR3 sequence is CASSFQGHFYEQYF. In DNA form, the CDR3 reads TGTGCCAGCAGCTTCCAGGGACACTTCTACGAGCAGTACTTC. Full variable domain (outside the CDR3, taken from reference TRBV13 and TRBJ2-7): AAGVIQSPRHLIKEKRETATLKCYPIPRHDTVYWYQQGPGQDPQFLISFYEKMQSDKGSIPDRFSAQQFSDYHSELNMSSLELGDSALYFCASSFQGHFYEQYFGPGTRLTVT.

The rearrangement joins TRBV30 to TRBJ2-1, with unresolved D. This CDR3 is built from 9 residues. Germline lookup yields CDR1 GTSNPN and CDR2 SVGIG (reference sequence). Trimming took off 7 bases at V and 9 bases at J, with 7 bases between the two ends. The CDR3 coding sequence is TGTGCCTCGGTAATTGAGCAGTTCTTC. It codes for CASVIEQFF.

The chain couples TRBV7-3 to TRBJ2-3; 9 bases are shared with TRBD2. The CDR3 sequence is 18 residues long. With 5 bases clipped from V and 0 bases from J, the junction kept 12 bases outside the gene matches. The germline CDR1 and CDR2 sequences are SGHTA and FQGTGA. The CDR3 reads CASSTPTGTSPSTDTQYF. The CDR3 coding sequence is TGTGCCAGCAGCACCCCGACCGGGACTAGCCCCAGCACAGATACGCAGTATTTT.

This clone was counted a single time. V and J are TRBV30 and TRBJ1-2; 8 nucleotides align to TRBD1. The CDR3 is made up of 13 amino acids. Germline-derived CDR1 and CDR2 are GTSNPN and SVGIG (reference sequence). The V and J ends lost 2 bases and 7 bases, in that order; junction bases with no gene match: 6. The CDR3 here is CAWSMTGESGYTF. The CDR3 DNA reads TGTGCCTGGAGTATGACAGGGGAAAGTGGCTACACCTTC. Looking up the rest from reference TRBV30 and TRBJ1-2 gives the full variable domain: SQTIHQWPATLVQPVGSPLSLECTVEGTSNPNLYWYRQAAGRGLQLLFYSVGIGQISSEVPQNLSASRPQDRQFILSSKKLLLSDSGFYLCAWSMTGESGYTFGSGTRLTVV.

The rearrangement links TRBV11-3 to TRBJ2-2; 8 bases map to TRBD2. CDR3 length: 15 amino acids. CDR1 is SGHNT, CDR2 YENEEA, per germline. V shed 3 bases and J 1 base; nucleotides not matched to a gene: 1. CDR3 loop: CASSLGLGNTGELFF. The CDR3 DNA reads TGTGCCAGCAGCTTGGGACTAGGGAACACCGGGGAGCTGTTTTTT.

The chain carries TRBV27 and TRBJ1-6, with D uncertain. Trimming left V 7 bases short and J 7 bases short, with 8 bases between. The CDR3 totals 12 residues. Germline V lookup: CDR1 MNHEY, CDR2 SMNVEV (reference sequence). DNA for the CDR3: TGTGCCAGCACTAGAGGGAATTCACCCCTCCACTTT. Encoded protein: CASTRGNSPLHF.

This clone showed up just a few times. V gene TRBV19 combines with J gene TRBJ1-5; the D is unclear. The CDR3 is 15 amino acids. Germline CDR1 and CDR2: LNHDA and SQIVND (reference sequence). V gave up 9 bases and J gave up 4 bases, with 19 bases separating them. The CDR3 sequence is CASSKGGVRNQPQHF. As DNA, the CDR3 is TGTGCCAGCAGCAAAGGCGGGGTCCGGAATCAGCCCCAGCATTTT.

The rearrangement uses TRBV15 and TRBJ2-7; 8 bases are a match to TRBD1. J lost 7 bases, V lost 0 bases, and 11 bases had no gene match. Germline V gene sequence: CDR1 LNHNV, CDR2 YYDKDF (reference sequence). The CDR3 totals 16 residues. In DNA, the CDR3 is TGTGCCACCAGCAGAGAGGGATTGACAGGGGCCTTTGAGCAGTACTTC. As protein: CATSREGLTGAFEQYF.

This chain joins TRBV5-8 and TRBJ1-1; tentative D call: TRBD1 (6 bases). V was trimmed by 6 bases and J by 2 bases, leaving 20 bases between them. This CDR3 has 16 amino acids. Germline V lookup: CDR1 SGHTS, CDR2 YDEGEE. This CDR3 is CASNPSVRGVNTEAFF. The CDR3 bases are TGTGCCAGCAACCCCTCCGTCAGGGGAGTTAACACTGAAGCTTTCTTT.

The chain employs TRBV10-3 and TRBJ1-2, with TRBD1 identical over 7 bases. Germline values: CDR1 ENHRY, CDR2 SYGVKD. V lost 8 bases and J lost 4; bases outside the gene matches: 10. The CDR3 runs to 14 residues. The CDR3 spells CAIAGTALTYGYTF. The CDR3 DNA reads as TGTGCCATCGCCGGGACAGCCTTAACCTATGGCTACACCTTC.

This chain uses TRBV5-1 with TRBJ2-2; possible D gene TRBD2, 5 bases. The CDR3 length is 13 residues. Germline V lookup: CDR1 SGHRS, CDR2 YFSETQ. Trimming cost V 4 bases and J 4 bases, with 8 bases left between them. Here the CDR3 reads CASSRGSTGELFF. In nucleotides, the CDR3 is TGCGCCAGCAGCCGAGGGAGCACCGGGGAGCTGTTTTTT.

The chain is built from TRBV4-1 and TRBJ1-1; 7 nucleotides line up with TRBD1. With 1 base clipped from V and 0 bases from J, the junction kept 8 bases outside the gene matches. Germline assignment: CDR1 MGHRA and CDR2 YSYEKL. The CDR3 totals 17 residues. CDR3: CASSQAPGTVMNTEAFF. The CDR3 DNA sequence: TGCGCCAGCAGCCAAGCCCCCGGGACAGTAATGAACACTGAAGCTTTCTTT.

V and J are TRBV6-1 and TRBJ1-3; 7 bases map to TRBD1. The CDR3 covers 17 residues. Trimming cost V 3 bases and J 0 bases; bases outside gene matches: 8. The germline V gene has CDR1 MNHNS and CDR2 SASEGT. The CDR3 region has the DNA TGTGCCAGCAGTGATCTTCAGGGGGGCTACTCTGGAAACACCATATATTTT. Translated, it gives CASSDLQGGYSGNTIYF.

In DNA form, the CDR3 reads TGTGCCAGCAGCTTTCCAGGGGGCTATGGCTACACCTTC. Translation: CASSFPGGYGYTF. V and J are TRBV5-4 and TRBJ1-2; the match to TRBD1 covers 7 bases. The CDR3 is made up of 13 amino acids. V trimming: 2 bases; J trimming: 4 bases; junction bases outside the gene matches: 2. Germline V gene sequence: CDR1 SGHNT, CDR2 YYREEE (reference sequence). The variable domain in full, with the rest retrieved from reference TRBV5-4 and TRBJ1-2, is ETGVTQSPTHLIKTRGQQVTLRCSSQSGHNTVSWYQQALGQGPQFIFQYYREEENGRGNFPPRFSGLQFPNYSSELNVNALELDDSALYLCASSFPGGYGYTFGSGTRLTVV.

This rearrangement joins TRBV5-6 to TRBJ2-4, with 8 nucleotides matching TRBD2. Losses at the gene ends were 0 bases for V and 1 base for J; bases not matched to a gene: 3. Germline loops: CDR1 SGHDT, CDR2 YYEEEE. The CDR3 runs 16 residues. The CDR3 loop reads CASSLATGGAKNIQYF. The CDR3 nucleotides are TGTGCCAGCAGCTTGGCCACGGGGGGGGCCAAAAACATTCAGTACTTC.

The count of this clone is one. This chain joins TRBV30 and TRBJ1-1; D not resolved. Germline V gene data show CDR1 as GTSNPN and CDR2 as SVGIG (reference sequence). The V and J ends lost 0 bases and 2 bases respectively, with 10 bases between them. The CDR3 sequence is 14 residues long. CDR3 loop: CAWSVVGSNTEAFF. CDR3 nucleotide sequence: TGTGCCTGGAGTGTGGTAGGGAGCAACACTGAAGCTTTCTTT.

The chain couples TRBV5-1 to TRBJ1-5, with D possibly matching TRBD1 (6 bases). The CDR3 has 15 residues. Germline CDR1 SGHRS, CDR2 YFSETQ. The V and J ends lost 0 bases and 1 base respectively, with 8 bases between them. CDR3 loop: CASSLEGGSNQPQHF. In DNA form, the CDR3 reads TGCGCCAGCAGCTTGGAGGGGGGGAGCAATCAGCCCCAGCATTTT.

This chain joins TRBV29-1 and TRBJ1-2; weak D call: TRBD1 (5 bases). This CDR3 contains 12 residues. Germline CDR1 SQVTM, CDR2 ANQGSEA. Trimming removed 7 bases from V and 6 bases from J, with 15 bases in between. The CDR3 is CSAAQGIDGYTF. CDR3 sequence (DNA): TGCAGCGCCGCGCAGGGAATTGATGGCTACACCTTC.

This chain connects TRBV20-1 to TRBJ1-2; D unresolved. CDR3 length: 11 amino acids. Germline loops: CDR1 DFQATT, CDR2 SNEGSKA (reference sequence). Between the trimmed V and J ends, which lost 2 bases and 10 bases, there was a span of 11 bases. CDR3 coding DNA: TGCAGTGCTAGAAGGTTGGAGTTCTACACCTTC. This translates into CSARRLEFYTF.

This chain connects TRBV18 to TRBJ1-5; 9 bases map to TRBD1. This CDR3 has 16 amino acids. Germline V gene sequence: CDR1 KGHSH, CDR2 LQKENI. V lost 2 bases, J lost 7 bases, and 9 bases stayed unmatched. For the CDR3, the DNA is TGTGCCAGCTCACCAATTGACTTGGGGACAGGGCAGCCCCAGCATTTT. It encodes CASSPIDLGTGQPQHF.

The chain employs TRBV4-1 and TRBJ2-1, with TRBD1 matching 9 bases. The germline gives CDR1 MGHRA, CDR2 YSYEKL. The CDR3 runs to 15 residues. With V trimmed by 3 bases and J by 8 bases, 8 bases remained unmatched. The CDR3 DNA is TGCGCCAGCAGCCACCCGGGACAGGGATTGTATGAGCAGTTCTTC. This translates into CASSHPGQGLYEQFF.

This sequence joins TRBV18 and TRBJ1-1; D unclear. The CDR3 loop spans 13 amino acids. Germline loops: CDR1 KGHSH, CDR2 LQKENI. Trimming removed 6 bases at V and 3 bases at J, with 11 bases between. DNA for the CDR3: TGTGCCAGCTCCGCAGCGGGGTACACTGAAGCTTTCTTT. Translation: CASSAAGYTEAFF.

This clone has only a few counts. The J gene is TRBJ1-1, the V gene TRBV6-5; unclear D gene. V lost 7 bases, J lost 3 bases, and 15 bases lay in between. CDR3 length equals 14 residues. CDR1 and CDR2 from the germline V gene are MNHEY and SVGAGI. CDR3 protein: CASTPAGVDTEAFF. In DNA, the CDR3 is TGTGCCAGCACACCGGCCGGGGTGGACACTGAAGCTTTCTTT.

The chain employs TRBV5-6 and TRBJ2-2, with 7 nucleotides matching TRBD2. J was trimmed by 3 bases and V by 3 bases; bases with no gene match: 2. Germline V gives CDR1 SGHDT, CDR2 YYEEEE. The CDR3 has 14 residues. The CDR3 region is CASSYRGDTGELFF. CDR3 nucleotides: TGTGCCAGCAGCTATCGGGGGGACACCGGGGAGCTGTTTTTT.

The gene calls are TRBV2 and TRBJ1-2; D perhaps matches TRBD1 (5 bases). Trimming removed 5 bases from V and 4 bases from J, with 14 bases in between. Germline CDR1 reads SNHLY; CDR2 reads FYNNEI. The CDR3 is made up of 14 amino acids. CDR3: CASSPQGAPYGYTF. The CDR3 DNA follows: TGTGCCAGCAGTCCCCAAGGGGCTCCCTATGGCTACACCTTC. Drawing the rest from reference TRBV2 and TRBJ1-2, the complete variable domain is EPEVTQTPSHQVTQMGQEVILRCVPISNHLYFYWYRQILGQKVEFLVSFYNNEISEKSEIFDDQFSVERPDGSNFTLKIRSTKLEDSAMYFCASSPQGAPYGYTFGSGTRLTVV.

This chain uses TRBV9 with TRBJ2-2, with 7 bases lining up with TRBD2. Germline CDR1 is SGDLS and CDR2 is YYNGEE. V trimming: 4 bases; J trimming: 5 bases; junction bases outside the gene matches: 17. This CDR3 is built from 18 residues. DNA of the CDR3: TGTGCCAGCAGCAACCCTCGGGCGGGGGATGTTAGAACCGGGGAGCTGTTTTTT. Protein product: CASSNPRAGDVRTGELFF.

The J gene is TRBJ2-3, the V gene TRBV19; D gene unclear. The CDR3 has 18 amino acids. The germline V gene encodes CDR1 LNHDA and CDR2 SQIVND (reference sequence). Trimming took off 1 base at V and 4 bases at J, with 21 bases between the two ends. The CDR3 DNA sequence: TGTGCCAGTAGTATAGCGTTCGGCGGCCCCAGAAGCGCAGATACGCAGTATTTT. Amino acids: CASSIAFGGPRSADTQYF. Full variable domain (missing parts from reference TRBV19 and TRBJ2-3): DGGITQSPKYLFRKEGQNVTLSCEQNLNHDAMYWYRQDPGQGLRLIYYSQIVNDFQKGDIAEGYSVSREKKESFPLTVTSAQKNPTAFYLCASSIAFGGPRSADTQYFGPGTRLTVL.

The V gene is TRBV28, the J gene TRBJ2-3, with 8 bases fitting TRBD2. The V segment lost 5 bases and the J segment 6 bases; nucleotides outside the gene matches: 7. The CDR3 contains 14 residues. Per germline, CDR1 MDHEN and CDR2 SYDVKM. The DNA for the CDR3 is TGTGCCAGCAGTCCCCGGACTAGCTCGGATACGCAGTATTTT. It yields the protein CASSPRTSSDTQYF.

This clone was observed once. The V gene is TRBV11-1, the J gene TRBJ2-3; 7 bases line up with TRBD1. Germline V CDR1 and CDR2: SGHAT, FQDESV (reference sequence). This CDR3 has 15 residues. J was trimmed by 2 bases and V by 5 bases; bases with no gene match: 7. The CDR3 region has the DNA TGTGCCAGCAGCAAGAGGGGACAGAACACAGATACGCAGTATTTT. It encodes CASSKRGQNTDTQYF.

This chain's CDR3 is CASSLGGAAPGGYEQYF. DNA of the CDR3: TGTGCCAGCAGCTTAGGAGGAGCAGCTCCGGGGGGATACGAGCAGTACTTC. V gene TRBV11-2 combines with J gene TRBJ2-7, with TRBD2 matching 7 bases. V gave up 1 base and J gave up 4 bases; unmatched junction bases: 13. Germline values: CDR1 SGHAT, CDR2 FQNNGV. This CDR3 is 17 amino acids long.